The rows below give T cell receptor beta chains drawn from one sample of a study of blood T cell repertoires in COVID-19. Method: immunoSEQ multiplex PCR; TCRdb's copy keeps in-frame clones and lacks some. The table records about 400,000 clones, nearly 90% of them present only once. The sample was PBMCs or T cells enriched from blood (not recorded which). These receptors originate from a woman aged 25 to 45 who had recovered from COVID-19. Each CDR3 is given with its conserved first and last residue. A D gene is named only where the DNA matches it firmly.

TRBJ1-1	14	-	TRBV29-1	CSVELRGKNTEAFF
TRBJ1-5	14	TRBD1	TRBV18	CASSPDRVSQPQHF
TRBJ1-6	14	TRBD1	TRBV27	CASSLETGQSPLHF
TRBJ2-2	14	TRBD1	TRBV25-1	CAFPGTVRPGELFF
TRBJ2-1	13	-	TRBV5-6	CASSLELNNEQFF
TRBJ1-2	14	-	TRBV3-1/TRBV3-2	CASSLAGANYGYTF
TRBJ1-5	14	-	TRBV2	CASSADISNQPQHF
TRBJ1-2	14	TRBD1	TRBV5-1	CASSPTGGRYGYTF
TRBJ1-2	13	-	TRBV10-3	CAISESQVYGYTF
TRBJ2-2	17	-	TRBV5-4	CASSLFFGGSNTGELFF
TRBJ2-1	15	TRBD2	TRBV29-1	CSVGNRLASYNEQFF
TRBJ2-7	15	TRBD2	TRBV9	CASSVLAGGVYEQYF
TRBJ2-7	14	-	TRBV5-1	CASSLVQGTYEQYF
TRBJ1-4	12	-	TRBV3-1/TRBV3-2	CAASGQGEKLFF
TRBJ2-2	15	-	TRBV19	CASRTGRGYTGELFF
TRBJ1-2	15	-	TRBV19	CASNSNRQPGYGYTF
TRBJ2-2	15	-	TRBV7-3	CASSLSQVLTGELFF
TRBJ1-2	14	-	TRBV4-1	CASSQEARGYGYTF
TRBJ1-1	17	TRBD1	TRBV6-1	CASSEPGQAKLNTEAFF
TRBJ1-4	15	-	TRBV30	CAWAPRGFANEKLFF
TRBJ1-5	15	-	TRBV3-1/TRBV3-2	CASSQALTGDQPQHF
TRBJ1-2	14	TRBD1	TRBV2	CASKETVTGDGYTF
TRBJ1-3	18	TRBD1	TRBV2	CASRGMPGQGSSGNTIYF
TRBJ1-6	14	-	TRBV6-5	CASSYGGSNSPLHF
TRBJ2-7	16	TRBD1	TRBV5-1	CASSLVAGGIGYEQYF
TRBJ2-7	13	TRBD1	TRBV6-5	CASSKDRAHEQYF
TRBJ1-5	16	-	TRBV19	CASSITGPARLQPQHF
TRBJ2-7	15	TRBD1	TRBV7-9	CASSFSGTGGNEQYF
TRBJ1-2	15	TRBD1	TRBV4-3	CASSQDWGQRYGYTF
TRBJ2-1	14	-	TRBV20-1	CSASQRVNYNEQFF
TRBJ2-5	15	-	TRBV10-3	CATAPDYSTQETQYF
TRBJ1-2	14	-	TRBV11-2	CASSLTGRADGYTF
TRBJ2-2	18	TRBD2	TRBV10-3	CAISGGLAGGPDTGELFF
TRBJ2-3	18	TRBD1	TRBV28	CASSRDRGRLGGTDTQYF
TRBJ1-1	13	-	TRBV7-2	CASSTPQNTEAFF
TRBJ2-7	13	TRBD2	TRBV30	CAWSLAGLYEQYF
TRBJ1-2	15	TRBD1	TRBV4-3	CASSQGTGGNYGYTF
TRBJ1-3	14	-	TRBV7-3	CASSLGGSGNTIYF
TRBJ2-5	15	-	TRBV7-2	CASSLRTGRLETQYF
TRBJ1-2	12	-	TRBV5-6	CASSLERGGYTF
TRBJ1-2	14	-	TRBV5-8	CASRTRTANYGYTF
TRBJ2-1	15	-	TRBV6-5	CASSYSTDGIDEQFF
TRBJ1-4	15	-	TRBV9	CASSVEGIAIEKLFF
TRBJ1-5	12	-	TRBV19	CASLVGVQPQHF
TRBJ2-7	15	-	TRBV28	CASSLPTGTPSEQYF
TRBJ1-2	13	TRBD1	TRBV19	CASSSGTGSGYTF
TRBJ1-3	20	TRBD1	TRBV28	CASSSQRRDRPSLSGNTIYF
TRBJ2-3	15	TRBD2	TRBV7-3	CASSKGLAGSDTQYF
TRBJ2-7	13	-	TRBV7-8	CASSLGQVNEQYF
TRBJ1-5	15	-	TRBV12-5	CASGLRQGPNQPQHF
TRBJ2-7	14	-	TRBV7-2	CASSLWQYPYEQYF
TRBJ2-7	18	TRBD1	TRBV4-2	CASSQEVSGTGTFYEQYF
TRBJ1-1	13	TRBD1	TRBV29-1	CSVDETGGSEAFF
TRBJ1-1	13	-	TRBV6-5	CASGERGFTEAFF
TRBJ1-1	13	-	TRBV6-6	CAGKAGINTEAFF
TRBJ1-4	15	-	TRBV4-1	CASSQGQPTNEKLFF
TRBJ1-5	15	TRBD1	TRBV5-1	CASSLQGYSNQPQHF
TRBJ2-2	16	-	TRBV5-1	CASSPIAITNTGELFF
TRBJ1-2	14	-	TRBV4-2	CASSQVTANYGYTF
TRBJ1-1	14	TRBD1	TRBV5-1	CASSPGDRETEAFF